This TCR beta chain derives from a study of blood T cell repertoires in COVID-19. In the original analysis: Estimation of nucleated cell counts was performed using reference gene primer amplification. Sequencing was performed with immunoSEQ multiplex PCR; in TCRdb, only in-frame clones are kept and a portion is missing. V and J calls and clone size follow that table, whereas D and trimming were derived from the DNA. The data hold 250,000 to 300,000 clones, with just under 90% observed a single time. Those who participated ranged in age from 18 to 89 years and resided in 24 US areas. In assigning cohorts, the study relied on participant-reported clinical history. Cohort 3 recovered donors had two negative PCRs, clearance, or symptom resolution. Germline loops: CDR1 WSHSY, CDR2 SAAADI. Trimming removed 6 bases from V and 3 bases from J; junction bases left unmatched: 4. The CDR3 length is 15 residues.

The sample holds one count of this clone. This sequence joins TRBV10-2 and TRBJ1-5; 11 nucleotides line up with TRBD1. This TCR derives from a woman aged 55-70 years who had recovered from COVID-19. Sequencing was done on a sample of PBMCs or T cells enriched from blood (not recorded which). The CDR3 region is CASSRDRGVNQPQHF. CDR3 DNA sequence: TGCGCCAGCAGCAGGGACAGGGGGGTCAATCAGCCCCAGCATTTT.